The T cell receptor (beta chain) under discussion was sequenced for a study of technical replicates of blood from several donors. Germline values: CDR1 SQVTM, CDR2 ANQGSEA. Trimming shortened V by 5 bases and J by 7 bases, and 21 bases separated the two germline ends. The CDR3 is 14 amino acids. Using immunoSEQ multiplex PCR, the repertoire was profiled, and TCRdb retains in-frame clones only, with some absent. The data contain tens of thousands of clones, 95% to 98% of them singletons. The sequenced sample was T cells isolated from PBMCs. The chain links TRBV29-1 to TRBJ2-7; D not resolved. The sequence was obtained from a human donor in good health. The CDR3 loop reads CSVSPEASYVEQYF. The CDR3, as DNA: TGCAGCGTTTCTCCTGAAGCCTCCTATGTTGAGCAGTACTTC.